The 9 T cell receptor beta chains below all came from one sample that was sequenced in a study of blood T cell repertoires in COVID-19. The protocol was immunoSEQ multiplex PCR, while the TCRdb copy is restricted to in-frame clones and leaves out a portion. The sample has more than 95,000 clones; approximately 72% are singletons. Sequences were obtained from peripheral blood. The receptors shown here come from a woman aged 70-85 years with acute or convalescent COVID-19.

The gene calls are TRBV30 and TRBJ2-3; 10 bases are shared with TRBD1. Losses at the gene ends were 6 bases for V and 3 bases for J; bases not matched to a gene: 6. CDR3 length: 14 amino acids. The V gene's germline CDR1 is GTSNPN and CDR2 SVGIG (reference sequence). As DNA, the CDR3 is TGTGCCTGCCCGGACAGGGGGAGTACAGATACGCAGTATTTT. It yields the protein CACPDRGSTDTQYF.

This clone was seen only once. V and J are TRBV25-1 and TRBJ1-2; TRBD1 is a possible D gene (5 bases). The CDR3 runs 13 residues. CDR1 and CDR2 from the germline V gene are MGHDK and SYGVNS. Trimming cost V 2 bases and J 4 bases, with 8 bases left between them. The CDR3 sequence is CASSEQGFYGYTF. The DNA of the CDR3 is TGTGCCAGCAGTGAACAGGGATTCTATGGCTACACCTTC.

The rearrangement links TRBV15 to TRBJ2-2, with 9 nucleotides matching TRBD2. Germline V CDR1 and CDR2: LNHNV, YYDKDF (reference sequence). J gave up 5 bases and V 1 base, and 11 bases lay outside the gene matches. The CDR3 sequence is 18 residues long. This chain's CDR3 is CATSRASGATGWTGELFF. The CDR3 nucleotides read TGTGCCACCAGCAGAGCTAGCGGGGCTACCGGATGGACCGGGGAGCTGTTTTTT.

The chain uses TRBV30 and TRBJ2-4, with D possibly TRBD2 on 5 matching bases. The germline gives CDR1 GTSNPN, CDR2 SVGIG (reference sequence). Deletions cut 4 bases from V and 8 bases from J, with 6 bases between. The CDR3 contains 10 residues. The CDR3 region is CAWKGDIQYF. CDR3 in DNA: TGTGCCTGGAAGGGAGACATTCAGTACTTC.

This clone has only one observation. The CDR3 region is CASSQGTRGGLNEQFF. The CDR3 DNA is TGTGCCAGCAGCCAAGGGACGCGGGGGGGCCTCAATGAGCAGTTCTTC. The J gene is TRBJ2-1, the V gene TRBV14; TRBD2 agrees at 9 bases. Germline V gene data show CDR1 as SGHDN and CDR2 as FVKESK. The ends lost 1 base at V and 6 bases at J; junction bases unmatched: 7. There are 16 residues in the CDR3.

The V and J genes are TRBV5-1 and TRBJ1-1, with 7 bases identical to TRBD1. The V gene's germline CDR1 is SGHRS and CDR2 YFSETQ. J was trimmed by 5 bases and V by 3 bases; bases with no gene match: 10. The CDR3 extends over 15 amino acids. The CDR3, as DNA: TGCGCCAGCAGCTGGGCTGGAGGGGGCGAGACTGAAGCTTTCTTT. It encodes CASSWAGGGETEAFF.

The chain has TRBV5-1 and TRBJ1-3; the match to TRBD1 covers 7 bases. This CDR3 has 15 amino acids. CDR1 is SGHRS, CDR2 YFSETQ, per germline. V lost 0 bases, J lost 9 bases, and 9 bases stayed unmatched. CDR3 residues: CASSLGGTARGTIYF. The CDR3 DNA sequence: TGCGCCAGCAGCTTGGGAGGGACAGCCCGAGGCACCATATATTTT.

V and J are TRBV29-1 and TRBJ2-2, with 8 nucleotides matching TRBD1. V lost 7 bases, J lost 4 bases, and 11 bases stayed unmatched. There are 15 residues in the CDR3. Germline CDR1 and CDR2: SQVTM and ANQGSEA. The chain's CDR3 is CSATPGTGSTGELFF. CDR3 DNA: TGCAGCGCCACGCCGGGGACAGGAAGCACCGGGGAGCTGTTTTTT.

This chain joins TRBV30 and TRBJ1-6; D gene uncertain. The CDR3 extends over 15 amino acids. The V and J ends lost 1 base and 9 bases respectively, with 16 bases between them. The germline V gene encodes CDR1 GTSNPN and CDR2 SVGIG (reference sequence). CDR3 sequence reads: CAWSDHEGRGSPLHF. The CDR3 coding sequence is TGTGCCTGGAGTGATCATGAGGGTAGAGGTTCACCCCTCCACTTT.